Below, 28 T cell receptor beta chains from the same sample are listed, as sequenced in a study of CD8+ T cells in alopecia areata (dated by TCRdb to the late 2010s). Peripheral blood and lesional scalp punch biopsies were obtained from patients with alopecia areata. Library preparation was by the immunoSEQ multiplex PCR assay. RNA was extracted from all samples and reverse transcribed into cDNA as template for TCR sequencing. Not all clones reach the TCRdb copy of this immuneACCESS table, which keeps in-frame sequences only. Checked studies attribute under half of the gap to unresolved V genes and leave the rest unexplained. The sample table lists under 15,000 clones, 61% of them with a count of one. More than 14% of the sample comes from the top ten. The source material was skin. The origin of the receptors is a human donor with alopecia areata.

The V call is TRBV7-6, the J call TRBJ2-5; D possibly matches TRBD1 or TRBD2 (5 bases each). The CDR3 totals 15 residues. Trimming removed 0 bases from V and 4 bases from J, with 12 bases in between. The germline gives CDR1 SGHVS, CDR2 FNYEAQ. DNA for the CDR3: TGTGCCAGCAGCTTAGCGGGACCCGGCCCAGAGACCCAGTACTTC. Its translation: CASSLAGPGPETQYF.

In nucleotides, the CDR3 is TGTGCCGGACTAGCGGGACGCACAGATACGCAGTATTTT. Its protein is CAGLAGRTDTQYF. The chain combines TRBV30 with TRBJ2-3; the match to TRBD2 covers 12 bases. With 8 bases clipped from V and 1 base from J, the junction kept 1 base outside the gene matches. This CDR3 comprises 13 residues. Germline CDR1 and CDR2: GTSNPN and SVGIG (reference sequence).

The chain employs TRBV18 and TRBJ2-5; no firm D call. This CDR3 is built from 13 residues. Trimming stripped 4 bases from V and 1 base from J, with 7 bases between. CDR1 KGHSH and CDR2 LQKENI come from the germline V gene. The CDR3 DNA reads TGTGCCAGCTCACTGTTGGGCCAAGAGACCCAGTACTTC. Protein product: CASSLLGQETQYF.

This clone was picked up a small number of times. The chain is built from TRBV27 and TRBJ1-2; D gene unclear. Deletions cut 2 bases from V and 4 bases from J, with 14 bases between. The CDR3 extends over 15 amino acids. Germline V gene lookup returns CDR1 MNHEY and CDR2 SMNVEV (reference sequence). The CDR3 loop is CASSLDFTAPYGYTF. The CDR3 nucleotides are TGTGCCAGCAGTTTAGATTTTACGGCCCCCTATGGCTACACCTTC.

The V call is TRBV25-1, the J call TRBJ1-1, with D possibly being TRBD1 (5 bases). CDR1 and CDR2 from the germline V gene are MGHDK and SYGVNS. The CDR3 length is 16 residues. Trimming left V 3 bases short and J 2 bases short, with 16 bases between. CDR3 bases: TGTGCCAGCAGTGATATGGGGGGAGGAGGAAACACTGAAGCTTTCTTT. This gives the protein CASSDMGGGGNTEAFF. Full variable domain (missing parts from reference TRBV25-1 and TRBJ1-1): EADIYQTPRYLVIGTGKKITLECSQTMGHDKMYWYQQDPGMELHLIHYSYGVNSTEKGDLSSESTVSRIRTEHFPLTLESARPSHTSQYLCASSDMGGGGNTEAFFGQGTRLTVV.

The rearrangement links TRBV6-1 to TRBJ1-1, with D maybe TRBD1 (5 bases). CDR1 is MNHNS and CDR2 is SASEGT in the germline V gene. The CDR3 has 13 residues. V gave up 5 bases and J gave up 5 bases, with 12 bases separating them. As DNA, the CDR3 is TGTGCCAGCAGTCAATGGGGGGGGACTGAAGCTTTCTTT. This codes for CASSQWGGTEAFF.

The table lists this clone with a few counts. This rearrangement joins TRBV7-9 to TRBJ2-1, with TRBD2 identical over 9 bases. After removal of 1 base from V and 8 bases from J, the junction contained 9 bases not matched to a gene. The germline V gene encodes CDR1 SEHNR and CDR2 FQNEAQ (reference sequence). The CDR3 has 16 residues. The CDR3 is CASSLGASGAWDEQFF. CDR3 nucleotides: TGTGCCAGCAGCTTAGGGGCTAGCGGGGCTTGGGATGAGCAGTTCTTC. Full variable domain (outside the CDR3, taken from reference TRBV7-9 and TRBJ2-1): DTGVSQNPRHKITKRGQNVTFRCDPISEHNRLYWYRQTLGQGPEFLTYFQNEAQLEKSRLLSDRFSAERPKGSFSTLEIQRTEQGDSAMYLCASSLGASGAWDEQFFGPGTRLTVL.

This clone was detected only once. The V call is TRBV4-1, the J call TRBJ1-5; D may be TRBD1 (6 bases). Germline assignment: CDR1 MGHRA and CDR2 YSYEKL. The CDR3 consists of 15 residues. V gave up 4 bases and J gave up 0 bases, with 10 bases separating them. CDR3 residues: CASSPDRLSNQPQHF. The CDR3, as DNA: TGCGCCAGCAGCCCGGACAGACTTAGCAATCAGCCCCAGCATTTT.

The rearrangement joins TRBV6-5 to TRBJ2-3; D gene ambiguous. The CDR3 loop spans 15 amino acids. V gave up 0 bases and J gave up 0 bases, with 7 bases separating them. CDR1 is MNHEY, CDR2 SVGAGI, per germline. DNA for the CDR3: TGTGCCAGCAGTTACTCGCCCCGCAGCACAGATACGCAGTATTTT. Translating gives CASSYSPRSTDTQYF.

This chain connects TRBV6-1 to TRBJ1-2; D call uncertain. With 6 bases removed from V and 7 bases from J, the gap between germline ends came to 15 bases. Germline V lookup: CDR1 MNHNS, CDR2 SASEGT. The length of the CDR3 is 13 residues. The CDR3 here is CASSPGGSAGYTF. DNA for the CDR3: TGTGCCAGCAGCCCCGGAGGGTCCGCTGGCTACACCTTC.

The chain has TRBV6-6 and TRBJ1-5; D perhaps matches TRBD1 (6 bases). V gave up 6 bases and J gave up 0 bases, with 15 bases separating them. Germline V CDR1 and CDR2: MNHNY, SVGAGI (reference sequence). This CDR3 region has 16 residues. The CDR3 is CASRDGGISSNQPQHF. CDR3 DNA sequence: TGTGCCAGCAGAGACGGGGGCATAAGTAGCAATCAGCCCCAGCATTTT.

J is TRBJ1-1 and V is TRBV28; possible D gene TRBD1, 5 bases. The CDR3 has 15 amino acids. V was trimmed by 3 bases and J by 1 base, leaving 12 bases between them. Germline CDR1 and CDR2: MDHEN and SYDVKM. CDR3 nucleotides: TGTGCCAGCAGTTTTGGCGGCCAGGGGAACACTGAAGCTTTCTTT. It translates to CASSFGGQGNTEAFF.

This clone was observed a handful of times. Other DNA sequences of this sample code for an identical CDR3. This chain uses TRBV5-1 with TRBJ2-7; D uncertain. V was pared by 1 base and J by 1 base, with 9 bases between. Germline V gene lookup returns CDR1 SGHRS and CDR2 YFSETQ. The CDR3 sequence is 14 residues long. The CDR3 DNA reads as TGCGCCAGCAGCTTGTCTTGGGGTTCCTACGAGCAGTACTTC. This codes for CASSLSWGSYEQYF.

The gene calls are TRBV6-5 and TRBJ1-1; D call uncertain. The CDR3 loop spans 15 amino acids. Germline lookup yields CDR1 MNHEY and CDR2 SVGAGI. V lost 0 bases to trimming and J lost 0 bases, with 8 bases between them. The CDR3 loop reads CASSYSFRMNTEAFF. The CDR3 DNA reads as TGTGCCAGCAGTTACTCGTTTCGTATGAACACTGAAGCTTTCTTT.

The chain has TRBV29-1 and TRBJ1-5; no definite D call. The CDR3 covers 13 residues. Germline CDR1 reads SQVTM; CDR2 reads ANQGSEA. V lost 6 bases, J lost 5 bases, and 14 bases lay in between. CDR3 residues: CSVGRSFDQPQHF. CDR3 DNA sequence: TGCAGCGTCGGACGGAGCTTCGATCAGCCCCAGCATTTT. The variable domain in full, completed from reference TRBV29-1 and TRBJ1-5, reads SAVISQKPSRDICQRGTSLTIQCQVDSQVTMMFWYRQQPGQSLTLIATANQGSEATYESGFVIDKFPISRPNLTFSTLTVSNMSPEDSSIYLCSVGRSFDQPQHFGDGTRLSIL.

The gene calls are TRBV5-1 and TRBJ2-7; D is possibly TRBD1 (6 bases). In germline, CDR1 is SGHRS, CDR2 YFSETQ. This CDR3 region has 14 residues. V lost 3 bases and J 3 bases, leaving 13 bases between the germline ends. In DNA form, the CDR3 reads TGCGCCAGCAGCTCCGGACAGACCCTCTACGAGCAGTACTTC. It is translated as CASSSGQTLYEQYF.

This clone was detected a few times. This chain links TRBV28 with TRBJ1-4; TRBD1 agrees at 8 bases. CDR1 and CDR2 (germline): MDHEN, SYDVKM. The CDR3 totals 15 residues. The junction had 9 bases not matched to a gene; V was cut back by 4 bases and J by 8 bases. The CDR3 coding sequence is TGTGCCAGCAGTTCCGGACAGGGAGCGGGGGAAAAACTGTTTTTT. It yields the protein CASSSGQGAGEKLFF.

This sequence joins TRBV5-4 and TRBJ2-2; D gene unclear. Deletions cut 6 bases from V and 0 bases from J, with 15 bases between. The germline CDR1 and CDR2 sequences are SGHNT and YYREEE (reference sequence). This CDR3 is 16 amino acids long. The DNA for the CDR3 is TGTGCCAGCATCGACTTTGGGCAAACGAACACCGGGGAGCTGTTTTTT. Protein: CASIDFGQTNTGELFF. Based on the CDR3 plus reference TRBV5-4 and TRBJ2-2, the full variable domain is ETGVTQSPTHLIKTRGQQVTLRCSSQSGHNTVSWYQQALGQGPQFIFQYYREEENGRGNFPPRFSGLQFPNYSSELNVNALELDDSALYLCASIDFGQTNTGELFFGEGSRLTVL.

There are a few counts of this clone. The chain couples TRBV7-9 to TRBJ2-1; TRBD1 is a possible D gene (6 bases). The CDR3 loop spans 13 amino acids. Trimming removed 6 bases at V and 7 bases at J, with 13 bases between. In germline, CDR1 is SEHNR, CDR2 FQNEAQ (reference sequence). CDR3 loop: CASRPSQGNEQFF. The CDR3 DNA reads TGTGCCAGCAGACCGAGCCAGGGGAATGAGCAGTTCTTC. The entire variable domain, with the rest obtained from reference TRBV7-9 and TRBJ2-1, is as follows: DTGVSQNPRHKITKRGQNVTFRCDPISEHNRLYWYRQTLGQGPEFLTYFQNEAQLEKSRLLSDRFSAERPKGSFSTLEIQRTEQGDSAMYLCASRPSQGNEQFFGPGTRLTVL.

The chain combines TRBV5-1 with TRBJ2-1; 9 nucleotides match TRBD2. Germline CDR1 SGHRS, CDR2 YFSETQ. With 2 bases clipped from V and 6 bases from J, the junction kept 12 bases outside the gene matches. The CDR3 contains 17 residues. CDR3 loop: CASSFGSGGTPPNEQFF. The CDR3 region has the DNA TGCGCCAGCAGCTTCGGGAGCGGGGGGACCCCACCCAATGAGCAGTTCTTC.

The rearrangement links TRBV19 to TRBJ1-1; possibly TRBD1 for D (6 bases). The CDR3 is 13 amino acids. V was cut by 6 bases and J by 1 base, with 9 bases left in between. CDR1 LNHDA and CDR2 SQIVND come from the germline V gene (reference sequence). The CDR3 bases are TGTGCCAGTAGCGTACAGGGGAACACTGAAGCTTTCTTT. Translation: CASSVQGNTEAFF.

The chain is built from TRBV5-6 and TRBJ2-7; possible D gene TRBD2, 5 bases. Germline assignment: CDR1 SGHDT and CDR2 YYEEEE. V lost 4 bases to trimming and J lost 2 bases, with 10 bases between them. CDR3 size: 13 residues. The CDR3 DNA reads TGTGCCAGCAGCATCGGGGTTCCCTACGAGCAGTACTTC. It is translated as CASSIGVPYEQYF.

This clone was seen only a few times. This chain uses TRBV29-1 with TRBJ2-5, with TRBD2 as a possible D gene (6 bases). CDR3 size: 13 residues. The germline V and J ends were trimmed by 7 bases and 5 bases, with 17 bases remaining between them. Per germline, CDR1 SQVTM and CDR2 ANQGSEA. The CDR3 DNA is TGCAGCGGGGGAGGCGGTAAGGGGGAGACCCAGTACTTC. Its protein product is CSGGGGKGETQYF.

This chain uses TRBV7-2 with TRBJ1-3; TRBD1 matches 9 bases. Trimming removed 5 bases from V and 3 bases from J; junction bases left unmatched: 2. Germline CDR1 reads SGHTA; CDR2 reads FQGNSA. The CDR3 covers 14 residues. In DNA form, the CDR3 reads TGTGCCAGCAGCCCGGACAGGGGTGGAAACACCATATATTTT. Amino acids: CASSPDRGGNTIYF. Using reference TRBV7-2 and TRBJ1-3 for the parts outside the CDR3, the full variable domain is GAGVSQSPSNKVTEKGKDVELRCDPISGHTALYWYRQSLGQGLEFLIYFQGNSAPDKSGLPSDRFSAERTGGSVSTLTIQRTQQEDSAVYLCASSPDRGGNTIYFGEGSWLTVV.

The chain carries TRBV7-9 and TRBJ2-1; 13 bases map to TRBD2. The length of the CDR3 is 16 residues. Germline V lookup: CDR1 SEHNR, CDR2 FQNEAQ (reference sequence). J lost 10 bases, V lost 5 bases, and 11 bases had no gene match. This chain's CDR3 is CASSQGLAGPWGEQFF. The CDR3 nucleotides read TGTGCCAGCAGCCAGGGACTAGCGGGACCTTGGGGCGAGCAGTTCTTC.

To note about this clone: The same CDR3 arises from other DNA sequences in this sample as well. The chain uses TRBV5-1 and TRBJ2-7, with a weak D call TRBD2 (5 bases). CDR3 length equals 15 residues. The germline gives CDR1 SGHRS, CDR2 YFSETQ. Trimming pared 5 bases from V and 0 bases from J, leaving 15 bases between. The DNA for the CDR3 is TGCGCCAGCAGTTTTGGACGGGGAAGCTCCTACGAGCAGTACTTC. This codes for CASSFGRGSSYEQYF.

This chain uses TRBV6-1 with TRBJ2-3; TRBD1 is a possible D gene (6 bases). Germline CDR1 is MNHNS and CDR2 is SASEGT. Trimming left V 3 bases short and J 2 bases short, with 15 bases between. This CDR3 has 16 residues. As DNA, the CDR3 is TGTGCCAGCAGTGACAGGGGTGGGGATTTCACAGATACGCAGTATTTT. As protein: CASSDRGGDFTDTQYF.

This chain uses TRBV13 with TRBJ1-2; no reliable D call. Looked up from germline, CDR1 is PRHDT and CDR2 is FYEKMQ (reference sequence). The CDR3 covers 14 residues. The V end lost 1 base, the J end lost 8 bases, and 14 bases lay between the germline ends. The DNA for the CDR3 is TGTGCCAGCAGCTTAGAAAGCTGGGCATGGGGCTACACCTTC. Translated: CASSLESWAWGYTF.